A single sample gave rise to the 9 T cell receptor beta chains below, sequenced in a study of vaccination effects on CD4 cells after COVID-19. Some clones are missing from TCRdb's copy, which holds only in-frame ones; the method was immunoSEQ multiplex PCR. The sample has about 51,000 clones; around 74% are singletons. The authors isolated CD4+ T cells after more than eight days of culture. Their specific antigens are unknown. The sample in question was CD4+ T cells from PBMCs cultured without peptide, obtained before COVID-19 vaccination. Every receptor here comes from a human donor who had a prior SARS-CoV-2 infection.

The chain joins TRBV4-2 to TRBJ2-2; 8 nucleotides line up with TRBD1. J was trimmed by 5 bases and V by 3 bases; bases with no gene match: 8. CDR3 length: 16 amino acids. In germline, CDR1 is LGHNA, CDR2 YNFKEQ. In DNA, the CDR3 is TGTGCCAGCAGCCAGGCAGGGGGCGATGGAACCGGGGAGCTGTTTTTT. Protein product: CASSQAGGDGTGELFF.

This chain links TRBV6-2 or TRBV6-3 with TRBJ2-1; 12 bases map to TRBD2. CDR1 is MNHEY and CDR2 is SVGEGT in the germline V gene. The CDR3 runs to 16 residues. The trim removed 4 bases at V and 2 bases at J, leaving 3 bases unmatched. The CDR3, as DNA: TGTGCCAGCAGTTTGACTAGCGGGAGCCCCTACAATGAGCAGTTCTTC. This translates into CASSLTSGSPYNEQFF.

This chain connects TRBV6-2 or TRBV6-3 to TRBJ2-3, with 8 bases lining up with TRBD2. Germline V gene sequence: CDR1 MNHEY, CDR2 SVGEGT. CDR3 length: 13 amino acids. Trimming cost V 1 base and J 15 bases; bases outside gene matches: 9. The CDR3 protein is CASSYLSGGPLYF. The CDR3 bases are TGTGCCAGCAGTTACTTGAGCGGGGGACCCCTTTATTTT.

The DNA of the CDR3 is TGTGCCACCAGCAGAGCCGGGGCAGGGAAGGGAGAAAAACTGTTTTTT. Its protein product is CATSRAGAGKGEKLFF. This chain connects TRBV15 to TRBJ1-4; perhaps TRBD1 as D (5 bases). Trimming took off 1 base at V and 8 bases at J, with 17 bases between the two ends. Germline lookup yields CDR1 LNHNV and CDR2 YYDKDF (reference sequence). The CDR3 extends over 16 amino acids.

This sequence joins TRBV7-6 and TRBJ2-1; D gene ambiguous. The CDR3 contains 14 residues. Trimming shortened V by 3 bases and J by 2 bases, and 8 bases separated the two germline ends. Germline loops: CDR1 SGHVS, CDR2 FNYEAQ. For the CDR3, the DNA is TGTGCCAGCAGCTTGTCAGGAGCCTACAATGAGCAGTTCTTC. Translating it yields CASSLSGAYNEQFF.

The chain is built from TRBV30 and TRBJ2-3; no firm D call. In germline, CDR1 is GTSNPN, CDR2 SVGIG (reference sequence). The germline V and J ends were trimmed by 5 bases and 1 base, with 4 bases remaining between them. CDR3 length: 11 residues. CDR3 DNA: TGTGCCTGGGGGGGCACAGATACGCAGTATTTT. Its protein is CAWGGTDTQYF.

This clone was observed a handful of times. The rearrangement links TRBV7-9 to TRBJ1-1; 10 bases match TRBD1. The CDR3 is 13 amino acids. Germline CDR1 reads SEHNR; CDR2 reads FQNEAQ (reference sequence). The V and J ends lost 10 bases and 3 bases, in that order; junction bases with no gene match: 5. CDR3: CATDRGQHTEAFF. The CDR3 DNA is TGTGCCACAGACAGGGGGCAGCACACTGAAGCTTTCTTT.

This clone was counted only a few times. CDR3 region: CASSLYDRYNEQFF. CDR3 DNA sequence: TGTGCCAGCAGCTTGTATGACAGATACAATGAGCAGTTCTTC. The rearrangement links TRBV5-4 to TRBJ2-1, with a weak D call TRBD1 (5 bases). The CDR3 loop spans 14 amino acids. The V end was cut by 1 base, the J end by 4 bases, with 9 bases between. Germline V gene lookup returns CDR1 SGHNT and CDR2 YYREEE (reference sequence).

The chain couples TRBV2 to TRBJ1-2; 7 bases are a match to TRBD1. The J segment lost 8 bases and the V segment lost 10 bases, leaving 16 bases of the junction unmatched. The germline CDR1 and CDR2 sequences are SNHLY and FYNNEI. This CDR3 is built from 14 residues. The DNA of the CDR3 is TGTGCCACCAAAGGGAACAGGGGAGTGGGCGGCTACACCTTC. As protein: CATKGNRGVGGYTF.